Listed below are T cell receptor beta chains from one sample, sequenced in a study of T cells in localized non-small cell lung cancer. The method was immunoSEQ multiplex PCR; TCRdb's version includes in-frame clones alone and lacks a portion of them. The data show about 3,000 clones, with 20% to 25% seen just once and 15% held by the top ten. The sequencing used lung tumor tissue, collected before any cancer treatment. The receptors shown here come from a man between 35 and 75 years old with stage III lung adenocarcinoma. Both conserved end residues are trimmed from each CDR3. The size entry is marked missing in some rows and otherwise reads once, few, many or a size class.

CDR3 protein: ASSVWGGEQETQY
clone size: .
J gene: TRBJ2-5
V gene: TRBV9

CDR3 protein: ASSSRLSGELF
clone size: .
J gene: TRBJ2-2
V gene: TRBV7-4

CDR3 protein: ASSLKPGAHEAF
clone size: medium-sized
J gene: TRBJ1-1
V gene: TRBV11-3

CDR3 protein: ASSQVSRNEQY
clone size: few
J gene: TRBJ2-7
V gene: TRBV14

CDR3 protein: ASIHDRGGNQPQH
clone size: few
J gene: TRBJ1-5
V gene: TRBV2

CDR3 protein: ASILGQSNSYEQY
clone size: .
J gene: TRBJ2-7
V gene: TRBV6-8

CDR3 protein: AITPVGNQPQH
clone size: .
J gene: TRBJ1-5
V gene: TRBV28

CDR3 protein: ASRDVPSSTDTQY
clone size: few
J gene: TRBJ2-3
V gene: TRBV6-8

CDR3 protein: AWSSGREQY
clone size: few
J gene: TRBJ2-7
V gene: TRBV30

CDR3 protein: AWGPRDPSTDTQY
clone size: .
J gene: TRBJ2-3
V gene: TRBV30

CDR3 protein: ASSQNTGVNTEAF
clone size: .
J gene: TRBJ1-1
V gene: TRBV14

CDR3 protein: ASTSLRGQGQPQH
clone size: once
J gene: TRBJ1-5
V gene: TRBV19

CDR3 protein: ASSEGGVGPQH
clone size: .
J gene: TRBJ1-5
V gene: TRBV19

CDR3 protein: ASSSLDRESPLH
clone size: many
J gene: TRBJ1-6
V gene: TRBV11-3

CDR3 protein: ASRVRGSAYEQY
clone size: .
J gene: TRBJ2-7
V gene: TRBV28

CDR3 protein: AWSVLGPGQPQH
clone size: few
J gene: TRBJ1-5
V gene: TRBV30

CDR3 protein: ATSRDLWGSYNEQF
clone size: once
J gene: TRBJ2-1
V gene: TRBV15

CDR3 protein: ASSIGTRNTEAF
clone size: .
J gene: TRBJ1-1
V gene: TRBV19

CDR3 protein: ASSIDPLFGKLIATNEKLF
clone size: .
J gene: TRBJ1-4
V gene: TRBV19

CDR3 protein: AINQHGRGNQPQH
clone size: .
J gene: TRBJ1-5
V gene: TRBV6-8

CDR3 protein: SVDGVGETQY
clone size: .
J gene: TRBJ2-5
V gene: TRBV29-1

CDR3 protein: ASSINRDYEKLF
clone size: .
J gene: TRBJ1-4
V gene: TRBV6-7

CDR3 protein: ASSEGAGYNEQY
clone size: .
J gene: TRBJ2-7
V gene: TRBV6-1

CDR3 protein: ASSLMGDSQETQY
clone size: .
J gene: TRBJ2-5
V gene: TRBV11-3

CDR3 protein: ASSEKGLVQPQH
clone size: .
J gene: TRBJ1-5
V gene: TRBV10-2

CDR3 protein: ATSSTIGSTSRRDEQF
clone size: few
J gene: TRBJ2-1
V gene: TRBV15

CDR3 protein: ASSPPQGIYEQY
clone size: .
J gene: TRBJ2-7
V gene: TRBV25-1